Sequencing of this T cell receptor (beta chain) was carried out in a study of STAT5B mutations in CD4+ large granular lymphocyte leukemia. General observations from the study: No patients shared main leukemic clonotypes, though 20% to 25% appeared at low frequency elsewhere. Top patient clones used TRBV06 genes more often: 8/27 versus 2/35 in controls.

Libraries were prepared by immunoSEQ multiplex PCR; TCRdb keeps only in-frame clonotypes and omits some of them. The table records approximately 20,000 clones, about 88% of them present only once. A word on this clone: Its antigen remains unknown.

V shed 3 bases, J shed 2 bases, and the junction held 9 bases outside the gene matches. CDR1 and CDR2 (germline): WSHSY, SAAADI. This CDR3 is 17 amino acids long. The receptor was isolated from a human donor in good health. The sample comprised CD4+ T cells from blood buffy coats. The chain links TRBV10-2 to TRBJ2-3; 9 bases align to TRBD2. Written as DNA, the CDR3 is TGCGCCAGCAGTGATAGGGGACTAGCAGAAACCACAGATACGCAGTATTTT. Translating it yields CASSDRGLAETTDTQYF.